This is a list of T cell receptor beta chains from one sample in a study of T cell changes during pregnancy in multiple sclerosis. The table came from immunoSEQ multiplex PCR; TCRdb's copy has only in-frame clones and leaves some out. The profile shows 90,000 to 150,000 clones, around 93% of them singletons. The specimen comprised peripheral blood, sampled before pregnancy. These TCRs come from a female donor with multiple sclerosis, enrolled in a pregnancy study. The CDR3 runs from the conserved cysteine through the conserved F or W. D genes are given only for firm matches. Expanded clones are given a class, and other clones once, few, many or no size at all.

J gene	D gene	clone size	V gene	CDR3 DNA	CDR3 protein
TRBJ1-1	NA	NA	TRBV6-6	TGTGCCAGCAGTTACCCAGGGGAGAACACTGAAGCTTTCTTT	CASSYPGENTEAFF
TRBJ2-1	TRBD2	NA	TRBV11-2	TGTGCCAGCAGCTCTAGCGGGAGGACCTACAATGAGCAGTTCTTC	CASSSSGRTYNEQFF
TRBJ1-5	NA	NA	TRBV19	TGTGCCAGTAGTATTTGGCAGGGCCCTAGCAATCAGCCCCAGCATTTT	CASSIWQGPSNQPQHF
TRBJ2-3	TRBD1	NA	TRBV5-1	TGCGCCAGCAGCTTGGCCCGACAGGGGTTGGGCACAGATACGCAGTATTTT	CASSLARQGLGTDTQYF
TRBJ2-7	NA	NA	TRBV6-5	TGTGCCAGCAGTTTGACAGTCAGAGACGAGCAGTACTTC	CASSLTVRDEQYF
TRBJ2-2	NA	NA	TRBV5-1	TGCGCCAGCAGCTCCCCCCCGGGAGTGAACACCGGGGAGCTGTTTTTT	CASSSPPGVNTGELFF
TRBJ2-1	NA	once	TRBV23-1	TGCGCCAGCAGTCATGGGCACAGGTACAATGAGCAGTTCTTC	CASSHGHRYNEQFF
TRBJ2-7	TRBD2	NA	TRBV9	TGTGCCAGCAGCGTACCGAGACGGTCGCGCGGGAGGTTCAACGAGCAGTACTTC	CASSVPRRSRGRFNEQYF
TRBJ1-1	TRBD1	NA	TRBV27	TGTGCCAGCAGTTTTGCAGGGGGCGTAATGAACACTGAAGCTTTCTTT	CASSFAGGVMNTEAFF
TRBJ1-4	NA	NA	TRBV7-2	TGTGCCAGCAGCTTTTACAGGGTTATAGGCACTAATGAAAAACTGTTTTTT	CASSFYRVIGTNEKLFF
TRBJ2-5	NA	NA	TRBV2	TGTGCCAGCAGGGGGGGGCCGGGAGAGACCCAGTACTTC	CASRGGPGETQYF
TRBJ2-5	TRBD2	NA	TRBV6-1	TGTGCCAGCAGTGAACTAGCGGGGGGGCAAGAGACCCAGTACTTC	CASSELAGGQETQYF
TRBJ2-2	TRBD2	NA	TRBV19	TGTGCCAGCACATGGGGGGGACCCGGGGAGCTGTTTTTT	CASTWGGPGELFF
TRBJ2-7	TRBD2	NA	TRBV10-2	TGCGCCAGCAGTCTTAGCGGGAGGGCCCACGAGCAGTACTTC	CASSLSGRAHEQYF
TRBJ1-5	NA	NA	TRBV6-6	TGTGCCAGCAGACTAGGAGGGCATTCCAATCAGCCCCAGCATTTT	CASRLGGHSNQPQHF
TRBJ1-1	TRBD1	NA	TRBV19	TGTGCCACCCGACGGGACAGGGGGAAACTCACTGAAGCTTTCTTT	CATRRDRGKLTEAFF
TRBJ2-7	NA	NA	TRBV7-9	TGTGCCAGCAGCTTAGGCAGCTACGAGCAGTACTTC	CASSLGSYEQYF
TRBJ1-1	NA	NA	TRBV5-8	TGTGCCTTCTCCAGTCGGAGAAACACTGAAGCTTTCTTT	CAFSSRRNTEAFF
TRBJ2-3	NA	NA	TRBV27	TGTGCCAGCAGTTCTCGGGGGGATACGCAGTATTTT	CASSSRGDTQYF
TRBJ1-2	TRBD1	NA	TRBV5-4	TGTGCCAGCAGCCTCGGACAGGGGTCTGTCACGGCTGGCTACACCTTC	CASSLGQGSVTAGYTF
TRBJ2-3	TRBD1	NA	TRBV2	TGTGCCAGCACCGGACAGGGGGGCCCAGATACGCAGTATTTT	CASTGQGGPDTQYF
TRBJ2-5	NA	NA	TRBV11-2	TGTGCCAGCAGCCTCCGACAGACGTCCCGAGAGACCCAGTACTTC	CASSLRQTSRETQYF
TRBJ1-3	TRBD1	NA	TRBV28	TGTGCCAGCAGGAACAGGGGATTAAGTAACACCATATATTTT	CASRNRGLSNTIYF
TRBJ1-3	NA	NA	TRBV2	TGTGCCAGCAGCGTTCTCGGCTCTGGAAACACCATATATTTT	CASSVLGSGNTIYF
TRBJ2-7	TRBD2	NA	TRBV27	TGTGCCAGCAGTTTACGGGCGGGAGGCTACGAGCAGTACTTC	CASSLRAGGYEQYF
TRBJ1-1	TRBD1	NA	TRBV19	TGTGCCAGTAGGGACAGGGGATACACTGAAGCTTTCTTT	CASRDRGYTEAFF
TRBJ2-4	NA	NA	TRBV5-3	TGTGCCACCCCCTCCCCCGGGAAAGCCAAAAACATTCAGTACTTC	CATPSPGKAKNIQYF
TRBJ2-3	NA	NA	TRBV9	TGTGCCAGCAGCCGGACCCTTGGAGGGCCAGATACGCAGTATTTT	CASSRTLGGPDTQYF
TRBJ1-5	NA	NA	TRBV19	TGTGCCAGTAGCCCAGGGGTAAATCAGCCCCAGCATTTT	CASSPGVNQPQHF
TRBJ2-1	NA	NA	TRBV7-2	TGTGCCAGCAGCGACCAACCCACGGGAGCCCAGGGTGAGCAGTTCTTC	CASSDQPTGAQGEQFF
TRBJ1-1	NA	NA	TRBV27	TGTGCCAGCAGTGAACTTAAAATACGAACTTTGAACACTGAAGCTTTCTTT	CASSELKIRTLNTEAFF
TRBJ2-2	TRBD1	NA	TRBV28	TGTGCCAGCAGAGTAGACAGGGGGGGAACCGGGGAGCTGTTTTTT	CASRVDRGGTGELFF
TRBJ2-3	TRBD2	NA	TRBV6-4	TGTGCCAGCAGTGACTCTGCGGGGGGCAGCACAGATACGCAGTATTTT	CASSDSAGGSTDTQYF
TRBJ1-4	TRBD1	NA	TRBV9	TGTGCCAGCAGCACCCGACAGGGGAATGAAAAACTGTTTTTT	CASSTRQGNEKLFF
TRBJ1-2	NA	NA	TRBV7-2	TGTGCCAGCAGCCGGCCCGACAGTCCCTATGGCTACACCTTC	CASSRPDSPYGYTF
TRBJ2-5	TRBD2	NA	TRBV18	TGTGCCAGCTCACCCCTGGAAGCGGGAGGTCAAGAGACCCAGTACTTC	CASSPLEAGGQETQYF
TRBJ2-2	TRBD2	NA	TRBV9	TGTGCCAGCAGCCCACAACCCGGGGGGGGTAGCACCGGGGAGCTGTTTTTT	CASSPQPGGGSTGELFF
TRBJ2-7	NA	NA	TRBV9	TGTGCCAGCAGCGTTGGGGCAGGCACCGAAGGGGACGAGCAGTACTTC	CASSVGAGTEGDEQYF
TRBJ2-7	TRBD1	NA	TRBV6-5	TGTGCCAGCAGTCGACAGGGGGCAATGGACGAGCAGTACTTC	CASSRQGAMDEQYF
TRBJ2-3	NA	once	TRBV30	TGTGCCTGGAGTGTCCCCGGGACAGATACGCAGTATTTT	CAWSVPGTDTQYF